This passage covers 18 T cell receptor beta chains from one sample sequenced in a study of blood T cell repertoires in COVID-19. Sequencing was performed with immunoSEQ multiplex PCR; in TCRdb, only in-frame clones are kept and a portion is missing. The top ten hold approximately 1.1% of the sample, which has some 99,000 clones, 90% seen once. Sequencing input: peripheral blood. The origin of the receptors is a human donor in a cohort sampled during active COVID-19.

The chain combines TRBV6-5 with TRBJ1-6; D is unresolved. V lost 5 bases and J 0 bases, leaving 8 bases between the germline ends. CDR3 length equals 15 residues. Germline CDR1 is MNHEY and CDR2 is SVGAGI. This CDR3 is CASSPYGSYNSPLHF. Written as DNA, the CDR3 is TGTGCCAGCAGTCCATACGGCTCCTATAATTCACCCCTCCACTTT.

The chain combines TRBV11-2 with TRBJ2-7; D is perhaps TRBD1 (5 bases). V was trimmed by 0 bases and J by 7 bases, leaving 13 bases between them. The CDR3 consists of 14 residues. The germline gives CDR1 SGHAT, CDR2 FQNNGV. The CDR3 region is CASSLDGGAGEQYF. The CDR3 bases are TGTGCCAGCAGCTTAGATGGTGGGGCTGGGGAGCAGTACTTC.

The chain combines TRBV27 with TRBJ1-6; the D is unclear. Germline V lookup: CDR1 MNHEY, CDR2 SMNVEV (reference sequence). This CDR3 region has 15 residues. V gave up 8 bases and J gave up 10 bases, with 21 bases separating them. The CDR3 DNA reads as TGTGCCAGCCGGAGAAGAGGGTCCGGAGACTCACCCCTCCACTTT. Translation gives CASRRRGSGDSPLHF.

V is TRBV15 and J is TRBJ2-5, with D possibly TRBD1 on 6 matching bases. The CDR3 is made up of 14 amino acids. The germline V gene encodes CDR1 LNHNV and CDR2 YYDKDF (reference sequence). Trimming removed 5 bases at V and 5 bases at J, with 15 bases between. CDR3 in DNA: TGTGCCACCAGCCGGACCAGGGGATCGGAGACCCAGTACTTC. This gives the protein CATSRTRGSETQYF.

The chain employs TRBV7-8 and TRBJ1-1, with 8 positions matching TRBD1. V shed 3 bases, J shed 1 base, and the junction held 1 base outside the gene matches. The CDR3 covers 14 residues. In germline, CDR1 is SGHVS, CDR2 FQNEAQ. CDR3 nucleotide sequence: TGTGCCAGCAGCTTGGACAGGGAGAACACTGAAGCTTTCTTT. It translates to CASSLDRENTEAFF.

The V call is TRBV9, the J call TRBJ2-1; D is unclear. CDR3 length equals 16 residues. V lost 0 bases, J lost 0 bases, and 10 bases lay in between. Germline V lookup: CDR1 SGDLS, CDR2 YYNGEE. In DNA form, the CDR3 reads TGTGCCAGCAGCGTAGACCGGCGGCACTCCTACAATGAGCAGTTCTTC. It specifies CASSVDRRHSYNEQFF.

The J gene is TRBJ1-1, the V gene TRBV12-3 or TRBV12-4; 7 bases map to TRBD1. V trimming: 5 bases; J trimming: 10 bases; junction bases outside the gene matches: 4. CDR3 length: 11 amino acids. CDR3 sequence reads: CASSTGVGAFF. Written as DNA, the CDR3 is TGTGCCAGCAGTACAGGGGTAGGAGCTTTCTTT.

The chain joins TRBV28 to TRBJ2-7; 8 bases are a match to TRBD2. After removal of 6 bases from V and 1 base from J, the junction contained 14 bases not matched to a gene. The CDR3 length is 17 residues. Germline CDR1 reads MDHEN; CDR2 reads SYDVKM. CDR3 region: CASRELAEGRGSYEQYF. In DNA form, the CDR3 reads TGTGCCAGCAGAGAACTAGCGGAGGGCAGGGGTTCCTACGAGCAGTACTTC.

V and J are TRBV4-1 and TRBJ2-1; 7 bases align to TRBD2. The germline V gene encodes CDR1 MGHRA and CDR2 YSYEKL. This CDR3 region has 15 residues. The trim removed 5 bases at V and 2 bases at J, leaving 6 bases unmatched. The CDR3 sequence: CASSYRLAPYNEQFF. The CDR3 DNA is TGCGCCAGCAGCTATAGACTAGCACCCTACAATGAGCAGTTCTTC.

The CDR3 bases are TGTGCCAGCAGCTTAGCGCTAGGGGACTCCTACGAGCAGTACTTC. Its protein product is CASSLALGDSYEQYF. This rearrangement joins TRBV7-9 to TRBJ2-7; weak D call: TRBD1 (5 bases). The germline V and J ends were trimmed by 0 bases and 0 bases, with 9 bases remaining between them. Germline V gene data show CDR1 as SEHNR and CDR2 as FQNEAQ (reference sequence). This CDR3 has 15 amino acids. Supplemented by reference TRBV7-9 and TRBJ2-7, the full variable domain reads DTGVSQNPRHKITKRGQNVTFRCDPISEHNRLYWYRQTLGQGPEFLTYFQNEAQLEKSRLLSDRFSAERPKGSFSTLEIQRTEQGDSAMYLCASSLALGDSYEQYFGPGTRLTVT.

The rearrangement links TRBV2 to TRBJ1-2; a possible D gene is TRBD1 (6 bases). The CDR3 is made up of 14 amino acids. Germline values: CDR1 SNHLY, CDR2 FYNNEI. The V gene lost 6 bases and the J gene lost 6 bases, with 17 bases spanning the gap. The CDR3 DNA is TGTGCCAGCAGACAGGGTTTGAATTACAATGGCTACACCTTC. Residues: CASRQGLNYNGYTF.

V gene TRBV7-9 combines with J gene TRBJ2-7, with 12 bases fitting TRBD2. The V gene end was trimmed by 4 bases and the J gene end by 6 bases; junction bases not matched to a gene: 7. The CDR3 runs 15 residues. Germline assignment: CDR1 SEHNR and CDR2 FQNEAQ (reference sequence). The CDR3 bases are TGTGCCAGCAGCTATCTAGCGGGAGGGCCGGGCGAGCAGTACTTC. Translating gives CASSYLAGGPGEQYF.

V gene TRBV7-3 combines with J gene TRBJ2-2; 8 nucleotides match TRBD2. V trimming: 5 bases; J trimming: 6 bases; junction bases outside the gene matches: 8. CDR3 length equals 15 residues. Germline V gene data show CDR1 as SGHTA and CDR2 as FQGTGA. In DNA form, the CDR3 reads TGTGCCAGCAGCCCGACGCGGGGGGTGTCCGGGGAGCTGTTTTTT. Its protein product is CASSPTRGVSGELFF.

This clone was detected only a few times. The chain uses TRBV28 and TRBJ1-5, with a tentative D call TRBD1 (6 bases). The V gene lost 3 bases and the J gene lost 7 bases, with 16 bases spanning the gap. CDR1 and CDR2 (germline): MDHEN, SYDVKM. The CDR3 sequence is 15 residues long. The DNA of the CDR3 is TGTGCCAGCAGTTTTAGTGGGAGGGGGGAACAGCCCCAGCATTTT. Protein product: CASSFSGRGEQPQHF.

This chain uses TRBV27 with TRBJ1-1; D gene unclear. V shed 1 base and J shed 3 bases, with 15 bases lying between them. The CDR3 totals 16 residues. The V gene's germline CDR1 is MNHEY and CDR2 SMNVEV (reference sequence). Here the CDR3 reads CASSLFFTDYYTEAFF. The CDR3 nucleotides read TGTGCCAGCAGTTTATTTTTTACAGACTATTACACTGAAGCTTTCTTT.

The CDR3, as DNA: TGCGCCAGCAGCTTGGACAGGAGGAACACTGAAGCTTTCTTT. This codes for CASSLDRRNTEAFF. The J gene is TRBJ1-1, the V gene TRBV5-1, with D perhaps matching TRBD1 (5 bases). Germline CDR1 SGHRS, CDR2 YFSETQ. V lost 0 bases, J lost 1 base, and 7 bases lay in between. The CDR3 length is 14 residues. Supplemented by reference TRBV5-1 and TRBJ1-1, the full variable domain reads KAGVTQTPRYLIKTRGQQVTLSCSPISGHRSVSWYQQTPGQGLQFLFEYFSETQRNKGNFPGRFSGRQFSNSRSEMNVSTLELGDSALYLCASSLDRRNTEAFFGQGTRLTVV.

This clone has only a few counts. J is TRBJ2-2 and V is TRBV25-1; TRBD1 agrees at 7 bases. CDR1 and CDR2 from the germline V gene are MGHDK and SYGVNS. V shed 10 bases, J shed 0 bases, and the junction held 5 bases outside the gene matches. The CDR3 extends over 14 amino acids. The CDR3 reads CATAQGANTGELFF. For the CDR3, the DNA is TGTGCCACAGCCCAGGGGGCGAACACCGGGGAGCTGTTTTTT.

This chain joins TRBV6-5 and TRBJ1-6, with a weak D call TRBD1 (5 bases). The V end was cut by 8 bases, the J end by 1 base, with 12 bases between. The germline CDR1 and CDR2 sequences are MNHEY and SVGAGI. The CDR3 runs 15 residues. The CDR3 here is CASHGGRSYNSPLHF. The CDR3 DNA sequence: TGTGCCAGCCACGGGGGGAGATCCTATAATTCACCCCTCCACTTT.